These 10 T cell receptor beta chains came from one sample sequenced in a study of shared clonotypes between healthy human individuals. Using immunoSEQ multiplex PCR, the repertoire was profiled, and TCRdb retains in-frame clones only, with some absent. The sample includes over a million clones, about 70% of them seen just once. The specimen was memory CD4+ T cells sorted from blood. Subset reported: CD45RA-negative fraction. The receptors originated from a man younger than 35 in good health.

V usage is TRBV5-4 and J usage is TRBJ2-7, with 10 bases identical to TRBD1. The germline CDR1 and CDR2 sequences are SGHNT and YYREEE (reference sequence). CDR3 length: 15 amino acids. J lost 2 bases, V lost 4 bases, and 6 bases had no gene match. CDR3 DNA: TGTGCCAGCAGCCTTACCGGGACAGGGGCCTACGAGCAGTACTTC. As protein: CASSLTGTGAYEQYF.

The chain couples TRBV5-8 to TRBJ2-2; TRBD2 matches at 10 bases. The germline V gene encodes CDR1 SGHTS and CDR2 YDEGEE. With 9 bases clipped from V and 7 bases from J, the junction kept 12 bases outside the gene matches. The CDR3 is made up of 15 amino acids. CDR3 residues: CATGASGRGFGELFF. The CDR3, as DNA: TGTGCCACTGGGGCTAGCGGGAGAGGCTTCGGGGAGCTGTTTTTT. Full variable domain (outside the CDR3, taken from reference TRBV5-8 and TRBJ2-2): EAGVTQSPTHLIKTRGQQATLRCSPISGHTSVYWYQQALGLGLQFLLWYDEGEERNRGNFPPRFSGRQFPNYSSELNVNALELEDSALYLCATGASGRGFGELFFGEGSRLTVL.

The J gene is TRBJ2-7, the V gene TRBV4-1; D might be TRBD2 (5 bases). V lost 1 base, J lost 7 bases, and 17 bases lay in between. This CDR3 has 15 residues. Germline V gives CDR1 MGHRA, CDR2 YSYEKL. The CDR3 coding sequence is TGCGCCAGCAGCCAAGCTGGGCCCTCGTCGGGAGAGCAGTACTTC. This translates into CASSQAGPSSGEQYF.

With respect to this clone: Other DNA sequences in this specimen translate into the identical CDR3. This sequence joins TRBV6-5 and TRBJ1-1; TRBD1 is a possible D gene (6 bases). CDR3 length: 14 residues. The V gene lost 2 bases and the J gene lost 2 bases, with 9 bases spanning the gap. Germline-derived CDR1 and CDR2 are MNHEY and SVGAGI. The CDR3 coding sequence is TGTGCCAGCAGTTACGGGGGCAGCAACACTGAAGCTTTCTTT. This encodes CASSYGGSNTEAFF.

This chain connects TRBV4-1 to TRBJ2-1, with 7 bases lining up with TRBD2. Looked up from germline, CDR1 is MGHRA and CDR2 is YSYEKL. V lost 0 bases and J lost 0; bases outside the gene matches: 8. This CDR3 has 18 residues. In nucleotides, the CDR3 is TGCGCCAGCAGCCAAGAAGGCGGGCGGGGGAGCTCCTACAATGAGCAGTTCTTC. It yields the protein CASSQEGGRGSSYNEQFF.

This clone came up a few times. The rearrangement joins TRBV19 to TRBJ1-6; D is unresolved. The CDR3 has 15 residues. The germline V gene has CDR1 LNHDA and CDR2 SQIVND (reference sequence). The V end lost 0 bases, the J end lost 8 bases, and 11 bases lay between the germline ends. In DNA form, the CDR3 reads TGTGCCAGTAGTATAGAAGCCAGGCCCCATTCACCCCTCCACTTT. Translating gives CASSIEARPHSPLHF.

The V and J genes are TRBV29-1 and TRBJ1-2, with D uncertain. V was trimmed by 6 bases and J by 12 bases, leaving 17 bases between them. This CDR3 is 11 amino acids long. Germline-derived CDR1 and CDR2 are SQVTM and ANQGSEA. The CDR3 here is CSVTGESWDTF. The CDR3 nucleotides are TGCAGCGTGACCGGGGAATCGTGGGACACCTTC. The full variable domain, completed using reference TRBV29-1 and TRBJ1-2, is SAVISQKPSRDICQRGTSLTIQCQVDSQVTMMFWYRQQPGQSLTLIATANQGSEATYESGFVIDKFPISRPNLTFSTLTVSNMSPEDSSIYLCSVTGESWDTFGSGTRLTVV.

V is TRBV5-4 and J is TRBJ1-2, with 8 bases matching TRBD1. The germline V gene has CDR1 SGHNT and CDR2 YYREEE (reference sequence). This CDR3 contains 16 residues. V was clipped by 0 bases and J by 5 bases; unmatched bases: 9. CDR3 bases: TGTGCCAGCAGCTTGGATGGCAGGGGGCAGGAATATGGCTACACCTTC. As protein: CASSLDGRGQEYGYTF.

The CDR3 coding sequence is TGCGCCAGCAGTGAGTCGTTGGTGACTGGAAACACCATATATTTT. It specifies CASSESLVTGNTIYF. The chain is built from TRBV10-1 and TRBJ1-3; D gene uncertain. The germline V gene has CDR1 WNHNN and CDR2 SYGVQD (reference sequence). V lost 0 bases and J 2 bases, leaving 8 bases between the germline ends. This CDR3 region has 15 residues.

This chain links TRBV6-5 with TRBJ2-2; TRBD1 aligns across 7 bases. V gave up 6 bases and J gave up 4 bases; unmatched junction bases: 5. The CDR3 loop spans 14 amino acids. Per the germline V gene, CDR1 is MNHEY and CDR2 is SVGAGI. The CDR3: CASSSGGVTGELFF. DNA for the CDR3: TGTGCCAGCAGCTCAGGGGGAGTCACCGGGGAGCTGTTTTTT.